These 10 T cell receptor beta chains share one sample of origin, sequenced in a study of blood T cell repertoires in COVID-19 (dated by TCRdb to 2018 to 2020). Receptor libraries were prepared by the immunoSEQ multiplex PCR assay. TCRdb limited this immuneACCESS table to in-frame rearrangements with V and J called. A share of clones is missing; checked studies link under half to unresolved V genes, and the rest is unexplained. The sample table contains some 300,000 clones; only one count was recorded for around 92% of them. More than 9% of the sample rests with the top ten. The sample was PBMCs or T cells enriched from blood (not recorded which). The receptors were sampled from a woman aged 25 to 39 who had recovered from COVID-19.

The chain couples TRBV21-1 to TRBJ1-1; the D segment call TRBD1 is taken from the table without a DNA check. TRBV21-1 is noted as a pseudogene. CDR3 size: 16 residues. The CDR3 loop reads CASSKVLHRMNTEAFF. The DNA for the CDR3 is TGTGCCAGCAGCAAAGTATTACATCGAATGAACACTGAAGCTTTCTTT.

The V call is TRBV7-9, the J call TRBJ2-7; the D gene is possibly TRBD2 (5 bases). Germline values: CDR1 SEHNR, CDR2 FQNEAQ (reference sequence). The CDR3 spans 10 residues. The CDR3 nucleotides are TGTGCGAGCGGAGACTACGAGCAGTACTTC. Its translation is CASGDYEQYF.

This chain connects TRBV11-2 to TRBJ2-7, with D possibly matching TRBD2 (6 bases). The germline gives CDR1 SGHAT, CDR2 FQNNGV. There are 16 residues in the CDR3. Trimming stripped 1 base from V and 2 bases from J, with 15 bases between. For the CDR3, the DNA is TGTGCCAGCAGCTTAGTTCTGGGGCTAGCGACCTACGAGCAGTACTTC. Translation gives CASSLVLGLATYEQYF.

The rearrangement uses TRBV5-1 and TRBJ2-7; 11 bases agree with TRBD2. This CDR3 spans 17 amino acids. J was trimmed by 2 bases and V by 4 bases; bases with no gene match: 11. Germline CDR1 and CDR2: SGHRS and YFSETQ. Here the CDR3 DNA reads TGCGCCAGCAGCGTCGGGACTAGCGGTCATACCCCCTACGAGCAGTACTTC. It yields the protein CASSVGTSGHTPYEQYF.

On this clone itself: A junction end diverges from the germline sequence, so it may reflect a read error. V gene TRBV5-1 combines with J gene TRBJ2-7; 7 bases fit TRBD1. The CDR3 runs to 15 residues. Germline V gene lookup returns CDR1 SGHRS and CDR2 YFSETQ. The CDR3 nucleotides are TGCGCCAGCAGCTTGGAGAGGGACAGACCCTACCAGCAGTACTTC. This codes for CASSLERDRPYQQYF.

The chain employs TRBV4-1 and TRBJ2-5; 8 bases agree with TRBD2. V lost 2 bases to trimming and J lost 2 bases; unmatched junction nucleotides: 7. The CDR3 is made up of 16 amino acids. Germline V CDR1 and CDR2: MGHRA, YSYEKL. For the CDR3, the DNA is TGCGCCAGCAGCCAAACGGGAGGGCCGGGTCAAGAGACCCAGTACTTC. This sequence encodes CASSQTGGPGQETQYF.

The J gene is TRBJ1-5, the V gene TRBV19; possibly TRBD1 for D (6 bases). This CDR3 has 15 amino acids. The germline V gene has CDR1 LNHDA and CDR2 SQIVND (reference sequence). V gave up 6 bases and J gave up 1 base, with 13 bases separating them. CDR3 residues: CASRPQQGSNQPQHF. The CDR3 DNA reads as TGTGCCAGTAGGCCCCAACAGGGAAGCAATCAGCCCCAGCATTTT.

This clone appeared once. The chain has TRBV3-1 (or the pseudogene TRBV3-2) and TRBJ2-7, with no clear D. The germline V gene encodes CDR1 LGHDT and CDR2 YNNKEL (reference sequence). This CDR3 comprises 12 residues. V lost 0 bases and J lost 7, with 7 bases in between. The DNA of the CDR3 is TGTGCCAGCAGCCAAGAGCCTCGGGAGCAGTACTTC. Its translation is CASSQEPREQYF.

This chain links TRBV28 with TRBJ1-4, with D possibly being TRBD1 (5 bases). CDR1 MDHEN and CDR2 SYDVKM come from the germline V gene. The CDR3 is 14 amino acids. Trimming shortened V by 3 bases and J by 5 bases, and 10 bases separated the two germline ends. The CDR3 spells CASSFGRVNEKLFF. The CDR3 nucleotides read TGTGCCAGCAGTTTCGGCAGGGTCAATGAAAAACTGTTTTTT.

The chain recombines TRBV19 with TRBJ2-3, with a tentative D call TRBD1 (5 bases). V gave up 4 bases and J gave up 0 bases, with 8 bases separating them. The germline V gene has CDR1 LNHDA and CDR2 SQIVND (reference sequence). This CDR3 is built from 14 residues. The CDR3 is CASSKGVSTDTQYF. CDR3 DNA: TGTGCCAGTAGTAAAGGGGTTAGCACAGATACGCAGTATTTT.